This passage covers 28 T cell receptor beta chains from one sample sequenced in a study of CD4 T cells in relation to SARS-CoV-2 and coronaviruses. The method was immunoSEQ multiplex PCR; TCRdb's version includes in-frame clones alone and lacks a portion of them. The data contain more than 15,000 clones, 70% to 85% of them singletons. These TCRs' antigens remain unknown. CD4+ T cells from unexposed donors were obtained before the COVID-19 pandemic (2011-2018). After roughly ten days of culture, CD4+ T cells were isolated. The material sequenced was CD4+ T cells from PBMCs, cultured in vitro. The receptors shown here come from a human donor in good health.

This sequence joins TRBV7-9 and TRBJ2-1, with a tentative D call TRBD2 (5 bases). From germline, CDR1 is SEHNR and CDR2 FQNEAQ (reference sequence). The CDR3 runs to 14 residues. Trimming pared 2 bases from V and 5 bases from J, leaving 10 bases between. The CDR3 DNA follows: TGTGCCAGCAGCTTAAGTCGGGGTAACAATGAGCAGTTCTTC. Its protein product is CASSLSRGNNEQFF.

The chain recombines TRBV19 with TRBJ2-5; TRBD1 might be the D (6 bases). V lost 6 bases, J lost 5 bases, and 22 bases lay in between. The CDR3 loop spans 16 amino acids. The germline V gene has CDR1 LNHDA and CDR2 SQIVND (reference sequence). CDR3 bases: TGTGCCAGTAGAAACACAAGGACAGCGGAGCGGGAGACCCAGTACTTC. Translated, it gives CASRNTRTAERETQYF.

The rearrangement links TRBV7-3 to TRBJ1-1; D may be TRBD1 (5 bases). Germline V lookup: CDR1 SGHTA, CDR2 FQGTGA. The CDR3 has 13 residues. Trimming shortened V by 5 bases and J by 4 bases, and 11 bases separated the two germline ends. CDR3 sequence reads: CASSGGTGTEAFF. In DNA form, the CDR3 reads TGTGCCAGCAGCGGAGGGACCGGCACTGAAGCTTTCTTT.

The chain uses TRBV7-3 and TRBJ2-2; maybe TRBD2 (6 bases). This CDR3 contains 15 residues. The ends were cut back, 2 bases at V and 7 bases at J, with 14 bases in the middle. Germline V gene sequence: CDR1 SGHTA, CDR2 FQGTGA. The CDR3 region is CASSLQREWNGELFF. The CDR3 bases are TGTGCCAGCAGCTTACAACGGGAGTGGAACGGGGAGCTGTTTTTT.

The chain's CDR3 is CASSPTVNTEAFF. CDR3 in DNA: TGTGCCAGCTCCCCGACGGTGAACACTGAAGCTTTCTTT. The chain couples TRBV18 to TRBJ1-1; no definite D call. The ends were cut back, 6 bases at V and 0 bases at J, with 8 bases in the middle. This CDR3 contains 13 residues. CDR1 KGHSH and CDR2 LQKENI come from the germline V gene.

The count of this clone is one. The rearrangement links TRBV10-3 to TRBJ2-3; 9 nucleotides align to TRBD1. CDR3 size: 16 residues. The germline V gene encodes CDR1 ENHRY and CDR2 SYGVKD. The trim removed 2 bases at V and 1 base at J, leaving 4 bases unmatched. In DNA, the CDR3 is TGTGCCATCAGTGAGACACGGACAGGGGGCACAGATACGCAGTATTTT. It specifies CAISETRTGGTDTQYF.

The CDR3 sequence is CASTQTSGSSTDTQYF. The DNA for the CDR3 is TGCGCCAGCACCCAGACTAGCGGGAGCAGTACAGATACGCAGTATTTT. This rearrangement joins TRBV5-1 to TRBJ2-3; 12 nucleotides line up with TRBD2. This CDR3 comprises 16 residues. V gave up 6 bases and J gave up 3 bases; unmatched junction bases: 8. Per germline, CDR1 SGHRS and CDR2 YFSETQ.

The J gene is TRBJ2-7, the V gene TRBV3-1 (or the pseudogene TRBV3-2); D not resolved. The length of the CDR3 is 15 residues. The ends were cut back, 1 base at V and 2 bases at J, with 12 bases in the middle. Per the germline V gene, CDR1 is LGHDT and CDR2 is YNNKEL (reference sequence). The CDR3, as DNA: TGTGCCAGCAGCCAAGTTGTGACTGACCCCTACGAGCAGTACTTC. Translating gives CASSQVVTDPYEQYF.

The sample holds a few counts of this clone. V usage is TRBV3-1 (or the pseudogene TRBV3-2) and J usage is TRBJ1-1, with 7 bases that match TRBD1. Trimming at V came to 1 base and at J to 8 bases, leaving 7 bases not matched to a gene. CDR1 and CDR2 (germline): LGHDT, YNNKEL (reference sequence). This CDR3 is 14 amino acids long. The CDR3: CASSQGTGLAEAFF. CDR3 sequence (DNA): TGTGCCAGCAGCCAAGGGACAGGCTTGGCGGAAGCTTTCTTT.

CDR3 residues: CASRAGQGGYQPQHF. The CDR3 DNA follows: TGTGCCAGTCGAGCGGGACAGGGAGGGTATCAGCCCCAGCATTTT. The rearrangement links TRBV19 to TRBJ1-5, with 9 nucleotides matching TRBD1. The CDR3 spans 15 residues. V trimming: 8 bases; J trimming: 5 bases; junction bases outside the gene matches: 10. CDR1 and CDR2 from the germline V gene are LNHDA and SQIVND (reference sequence).

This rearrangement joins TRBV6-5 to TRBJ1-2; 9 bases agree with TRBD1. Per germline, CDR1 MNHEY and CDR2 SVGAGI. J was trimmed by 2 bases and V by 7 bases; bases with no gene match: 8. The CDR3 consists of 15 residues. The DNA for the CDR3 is TGTGCCAGCACAAAAGGGACAGGGCGCAACTATGGCTACACCTTC. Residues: CASTKGTGRNYGYTF.

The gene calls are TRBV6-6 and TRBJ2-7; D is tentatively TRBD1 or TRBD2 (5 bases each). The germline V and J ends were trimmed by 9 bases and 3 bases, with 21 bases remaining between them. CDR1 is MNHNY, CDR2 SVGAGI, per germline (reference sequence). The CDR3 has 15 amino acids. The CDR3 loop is CASARPRDRHYEQYF. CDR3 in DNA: TGTGCCAGTGCCCGCCCCCGGGACCGACACTACGAGCAGTACTTC.

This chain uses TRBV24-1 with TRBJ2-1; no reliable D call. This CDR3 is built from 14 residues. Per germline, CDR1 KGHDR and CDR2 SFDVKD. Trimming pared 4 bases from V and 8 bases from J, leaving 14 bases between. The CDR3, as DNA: TGTGCCACCAGTGACCTGGGAAACCCCCATGAGCAGTTCTTC. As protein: CATSDLGNPHEQFF.

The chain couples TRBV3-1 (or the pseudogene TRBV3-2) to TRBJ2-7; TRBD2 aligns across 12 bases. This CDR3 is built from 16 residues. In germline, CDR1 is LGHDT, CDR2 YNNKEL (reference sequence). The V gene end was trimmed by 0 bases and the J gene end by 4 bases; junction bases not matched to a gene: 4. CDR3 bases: TGTGCCAGCAGCCAAGATCGGACTAGCGGGATTTACGAGCAGTACTTC. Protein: CASSQDRTSGIYEQYF.

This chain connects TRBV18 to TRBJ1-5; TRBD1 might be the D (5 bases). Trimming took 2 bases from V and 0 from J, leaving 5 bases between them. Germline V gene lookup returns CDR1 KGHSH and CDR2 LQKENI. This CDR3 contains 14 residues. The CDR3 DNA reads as TGTGCCAGCTCACCAGGGGCTAGCAATCAGCCCCAGCATTTT. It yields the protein CASSPGASNQPQHF.

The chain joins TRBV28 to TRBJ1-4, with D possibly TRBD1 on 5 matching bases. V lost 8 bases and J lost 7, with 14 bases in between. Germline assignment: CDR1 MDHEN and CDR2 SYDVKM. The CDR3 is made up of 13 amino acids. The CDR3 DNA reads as TGTGCCAGCGTGGAGGGGATTGGTGAAAAACTGTTTTTT. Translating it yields CASVEGIGEKLFF. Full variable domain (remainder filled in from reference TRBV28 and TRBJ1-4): DVKVTQSSRYLVKRTGEKVFLECVQDMDHENMFWYRQDPGLGLRLIYFSYDVKMKEKGDIPEGYSVSREKKERFSLILESASTNQTSMYLCASVEGIGEKLFFGSGTQLSVL.

CDR3 nucleotides: TGTGCCAGCAGCTTTGACAAGGATCAGCCCCAGCATTTT. Encoded protein: CASSFDKDQPQHF. V is TRBV5-4 and J is TRBJ1-5; unclear D gene. CDR3 length: 13 amino acids. The germline CDR1 and CDR2 sequences are SGHNT and YYREEE (reference sequence). V shed 2 bases and J shed 5 bases, with 8 bases lying between them.

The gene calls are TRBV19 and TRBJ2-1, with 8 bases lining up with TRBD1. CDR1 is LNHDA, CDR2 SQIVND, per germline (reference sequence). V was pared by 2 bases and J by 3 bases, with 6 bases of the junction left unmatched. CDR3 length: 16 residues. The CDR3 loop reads CASSIWSQGGYNEQFF. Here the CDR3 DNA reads TGTGCCAGTAGTATATGGTCACAGGGGGGCTACAATGAGCAGTTCTTC. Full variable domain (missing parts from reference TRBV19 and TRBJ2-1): DGGITQSPKYLFRKEGQNVTLSCEQNLNHDAMYWYRQDPGQGLRLIYYSQIVNDFQKGDIAEGYSVSREKKESFPLTVTSAQKNPTAFYLCASSIWSQGGYNEQFFGPGTRLTVL.

The CDR3 is CASGLARSNQPQHF. CDR3 coding DNA: TGTGCTAGTGGTTTGGCCCGGAGCAATCAGCCCCAGCATTTT. The chain is built from TRBV12-5 and TRBJ1-5, with D unresolved. CDR3 length equals 14 residues. The V end was cut by 1 base, the J end by 1 base, with 5 bases between. In germline, CDR1 is LGHNT, CDR2 FRNRAP.

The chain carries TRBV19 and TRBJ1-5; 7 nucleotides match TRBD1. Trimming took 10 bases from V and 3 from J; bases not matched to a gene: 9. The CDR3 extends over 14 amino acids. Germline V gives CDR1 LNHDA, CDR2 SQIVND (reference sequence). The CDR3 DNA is TGTGCCACGGGAGGGGGCAAAAACAATCAGCCCCAGCATTTT. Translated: CATGGGKNNQPQHF.

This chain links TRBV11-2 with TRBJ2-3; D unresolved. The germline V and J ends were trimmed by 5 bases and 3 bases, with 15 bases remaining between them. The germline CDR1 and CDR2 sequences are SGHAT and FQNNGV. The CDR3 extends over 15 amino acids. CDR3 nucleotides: TGTGCCAGCAGCATCATCAATTCCGGGACAGATACGCAGTATTTT. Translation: CASSIINSGTDTQYF. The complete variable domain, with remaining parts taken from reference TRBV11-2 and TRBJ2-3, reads EAGVAQSPRYKIIEKRQSVAFWCNPISGHATLYWYQQILGQGPKLLIQFQNNGVVDDSQLPKDRFSAERLKGVDSTLKIQPAKLEDSAVYLCASSIINSGTDTQYFGPGTRLTVL.

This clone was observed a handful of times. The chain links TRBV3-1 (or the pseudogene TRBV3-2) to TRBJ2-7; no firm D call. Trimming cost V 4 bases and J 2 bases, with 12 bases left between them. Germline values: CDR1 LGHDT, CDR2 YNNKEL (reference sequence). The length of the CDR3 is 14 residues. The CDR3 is CASSLSVTPYEQYF. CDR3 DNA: TGTGCCAGCAGCCTATCCGTTACCCCCTACGAGCAGTACTTC.

As DNA, the CDR3 is TGTGCCAGCAGCTCCGGGACACCGAACACCGGGGAGCTGTTTTTT. This codes for CASSSGTPNTGELFF. This sequence joins TRBV7-2 and TRBJ2-2, with D possibly TRBD1 on 6 matching bases. Germline CDR1 reads SGHTA; CDR2 reads FQGNSA. This CDR3 has 15 amino acids. Trimming took 4 bases from V and 0 from J, leaving 9 bases between them.

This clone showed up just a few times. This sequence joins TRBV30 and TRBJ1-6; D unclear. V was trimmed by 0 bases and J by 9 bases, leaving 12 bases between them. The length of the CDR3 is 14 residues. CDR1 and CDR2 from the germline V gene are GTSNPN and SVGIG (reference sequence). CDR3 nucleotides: TGTGCCTGGAGTGTAGGTCCCCGGGGTTCACCCCTCCACTTT. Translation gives CAWSVGPRGSPLHF. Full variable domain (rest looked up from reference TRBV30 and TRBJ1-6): SQTIHQWPATLVQPVGSPLSLECTVEGTSNPNLYWYRQAAGRGLQLLFYSVGIGQISSEVPQNLSASRPQDRQFILSSKKLLLSDSGFYLCAWSVGPRGSPLHFGNGTRLTVT.

CDR3: CATSDGQGGAYGYTF. CDR3 DNA: TGTGCCACCAGTGACGGACAGGGGGGGGCCTATGGCTACACCTTC. The rearrangement links TRBV24-1 to TRBJ1-2; TRBD1 matches at 10 bases. The germline CDR1 and CDR2 sequences are KGHDR and SFDVKD. J gave up 4 bases and V 4 bases, and 5 bases lay outside the gene matches. The CDR3 covers 15 residues.

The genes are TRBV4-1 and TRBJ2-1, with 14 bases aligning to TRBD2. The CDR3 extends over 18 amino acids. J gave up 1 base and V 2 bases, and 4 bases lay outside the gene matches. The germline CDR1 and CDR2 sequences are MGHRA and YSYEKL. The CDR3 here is CASSQPWTSGRSYNEQFF. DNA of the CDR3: TGCGCCAGCAGCCAACCTTGGACTAGCGGGAGGTCCTACAATGAGCAGTTCTTC.

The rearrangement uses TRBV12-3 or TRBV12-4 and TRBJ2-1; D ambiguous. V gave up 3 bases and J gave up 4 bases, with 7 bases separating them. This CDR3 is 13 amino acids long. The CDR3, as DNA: TGTGCCAGCAGTTTTTGGACGTACAATGAGCAGTTCTTC. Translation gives CASSFWTYNEQFF.

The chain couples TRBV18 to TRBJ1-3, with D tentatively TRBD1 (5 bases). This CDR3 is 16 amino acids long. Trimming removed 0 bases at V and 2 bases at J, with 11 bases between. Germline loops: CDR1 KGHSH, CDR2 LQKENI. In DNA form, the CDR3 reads TGTGCCAGCTCACCACCTTTGACAGTTACTGGAAACACCATATATTTT. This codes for CASSPPLTVTGNTIYF.